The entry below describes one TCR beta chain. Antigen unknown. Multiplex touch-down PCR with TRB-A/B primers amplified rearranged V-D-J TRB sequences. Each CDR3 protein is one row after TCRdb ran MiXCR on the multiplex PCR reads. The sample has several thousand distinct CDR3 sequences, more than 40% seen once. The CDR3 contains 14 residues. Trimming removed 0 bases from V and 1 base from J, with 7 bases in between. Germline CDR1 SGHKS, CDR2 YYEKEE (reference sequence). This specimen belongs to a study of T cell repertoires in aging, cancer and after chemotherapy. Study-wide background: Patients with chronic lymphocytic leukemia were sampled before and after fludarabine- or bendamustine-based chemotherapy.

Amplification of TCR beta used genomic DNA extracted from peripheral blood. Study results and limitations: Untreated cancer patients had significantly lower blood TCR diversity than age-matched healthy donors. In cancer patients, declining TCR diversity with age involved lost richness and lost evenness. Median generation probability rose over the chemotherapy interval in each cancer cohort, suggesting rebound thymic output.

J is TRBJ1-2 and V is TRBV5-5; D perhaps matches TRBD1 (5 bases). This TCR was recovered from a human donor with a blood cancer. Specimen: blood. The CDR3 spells CASSLEDINYGYTF. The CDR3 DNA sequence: TGTGCCAGCAGCTTGGAGGACATTAACTATGGCTACACCTTC.